The present T cell receptor (beta chain) was sequenced within a study of blood T cell repertoires in COVID-19. On the study more broadly: The study drew acute and convalescent COVID-19 samples from the United States, Italy and Spain. PBMCs, B-cell-depleted T cells, or T cells were the source of the cDNA or gDNA that made up the material.

This CDR3 comprises 13 residues. V gave up 0 bases and J gave up 1 base, with 3 bases separating them. The germline V gene encodes CDR1 LNHNV and CDR2 YYDKDF (reference sequence). Original analysis: How many nucleated cells were present was estimated from reference gene primer amplification. Clones were sequenced by immunoSEQ multiplex PCR, and TCRdb holds only the in-frame ones, with some missing. That table gives V, J and clone size, and the DNA gave D and trimming. The sample has around 270,000 clones, 75% to 95% seen once; the top ten hold 2.6%. Seattle patients were enrolled during active infection and followed longitudinally.

The receptor was derived from a young adult with COVID-19, enrolled during active disease. The sequenced sample was peripheral blood. This chain joins TRBV15 and TRBJ1-1; D is undetermined. The CDR3 spells CATSRDRNTEAFF. CDR3 nucleotides: TGTGCCACCAGCAGAGACAGGAACACTGAAGCTTTCTTT.